The 15 T cell receptor beta chains below were found in one sample sequenced in a study of glioma-infiltrating T cells (TCRdb year 2016). TCRdb records Illumina MiSeq as the sequencer. The iRepertoire nested amplicon-rescue multiplex PCR (arm-PCR) platform was used to amplify TCR alpha and beta CDR3 regions from RNA. Through fastp at Q25 and MiXCR, TCRdb rebuilt clones from the public reads, retaining in-frame beta chains. Here each entry gathers all rows of one CDR3 protein and keeps the most common genes and DNA. This sample gives about 190,000 distinct CDR3 sequences in total; around 30% of them show up just once. 20% to 25% of the sample rests with the top ten. The sequencing input was glioma tissue, nonneoplastic brain tissue, or PBMCs (not recorded which). These receptors were obtained from a human donor with low-grade glioma or glioblastoma, undergoing nonglioma brain surgery, or in good health (not recorded which).

This clonotype was found many times. The genes are TRBV6-1 and TRBJ2-7; a possible D gene is TRBD1 (6 bases). CDR3 size: 11 residues. Germline V CDR1 and CDR2: MNHNS, SASEGT. The V and J ends lost 6 bases and 7 bases respectively, with 10 bases between them. The CDR3 spells CASRSDREQYF. The CDR3, as DNA: TGTGCCAGCAGATCGGACAGAGAGCAGTACTTC.

This clonotype came up a few times. V usage is TRBV7-9 and J usage is TRBJ2-1, with TRBD2 matching over 11 bases. The CDR3 spans 14 residues. Per the germline V gene, CDR1 is SEHNR and CDR2 is FQNEAQ (reference sequence). J was trimmed by 6 bases and V by 6 bases; bases with no gene match: 4. The CDR3, as DNA: TGTGCCAGCAGGCGGACTAGCGGGTCCAATGAGCAGTTCTTC. It yields the protein CASRRTSGSNEQFF.

V and J are TRBV11-2 and TRBJ2-1, with 12 bases fitting TRBD2. The germline V gene has CDR1 SGHAT and CDR2 FQNNGV. The ends lost 3 bases at V and 15 bases at J; junction bases unmatched: 9. The CDR3 has 14 residues. DNA for the CDR3: TGTGCCAGCAGCTTTGACCGACTAGCGGGAGTTCCGTTCTTC. Its translation: CASSFDRLAGVPFF.

This clonotype was counted ten times or more. This chain joins TRBV2 and TRBJ1-1, with D perhaps matching TRBD1 (6 bases). V was pared by 6 bases and J by 5 bases, with 13 bases between. CDR3 length: 13 residues. Germline V lookup: CDR1 SNHLY, CDR2 FYNNEI. CDR3 DNA sequence: TGTGCCAGCAGCGGTCCAGGGGAAACTGAAGCTTTCTTT. Protein: CASSGPGETEAFF. Drawing the rest from reference TRBV2 and TRBJ1-1, the complete variable domain is EPEVTQTPSHQVTQMGQEVILRCVPISNHLYFYWYRQILGQKVEFLVSFYNNEISEKSEIFDDQFSVERPDGSNFTLKIRSTKLEDSAMYFCASSGPGETEAFFGQGTRLTVV.

The chain carries TRBV20-1 and TRBJ2-3; 12 positions match TRBD2. The germline V gene has CDR1 DFQATT and CDR2 SNEGSKA (reference sequence). This CDR3 has 15 amino acids. The junction had 4 bases not matched to a gene; V was cut back by 3 bases and J by 3 bases. The CDR3 nucleotides are TGCAGTGCTAGGCCTAGCGGGAGGGAGACAGATACGCAGTATTTT. It specifies CSARPSGRETDTQYF.

Many counts were recorded for this clonotype. The V and J genes are TRBV28 and TRBJ1-2, with D tentatively TRBD1 (5 bases). Trimming left V 5 bases short and J 6 bases short, with 13 bases between. The CDR3 has 13 amino acids. The germline CDR1 and CDR2 sequences are MDHEN and SYDVKM. CDR3 DNA: TGTGCCAGCAGTCCGGGGGATTTAGATGGCTACACCTTC. It yields the protein CASSPGDLDGYTF.

This clonotype was seen repeatedly, ten times or more. The chain joins TRBV6-1 to TRBJ2-5, with 8 bases identical to TRBD2. The J segment lost 4 bases and the V segment lost 8 bases, leaving 6 bases of the junction unmatched. The germline gives CDR1 MNHNS, CDR2 SASEGT. The CDR3 consists of 13 residues. CDR3: CASGGRRGETQYF. For the CDR3, the DNA is TGTGCCAGCGGCGGGAGGAGGGGAGAGACCCAGTACTTC.

In its sample, this clonotype was seen many times. The J gene is TRBJ2-7, the V gene TRBV6-1; 8 bases map to TRBD1. Germline assignment: CDR1 MNHNS and CDR2 SASEGT. J lost 6 bases, V lost 6 bases, and 10 bases had no gene match. The CDR3 is 14 amino acids. CDR3 nucleotide sequence: TGTGCCAGCAGAGCGAAAAACACAGGGGGCGAGCAGTACTTC. Translating it yields CASRAKNTGGEQYF.

This clonotype showed up many times. This rearrangement joins TRBV6-2 or TRBV6-3 to TRBJ2-7; D remains unclear. V lost 0 bases, J lost 0 bases, and 9 bases lay in between. Germline-derived CDR1 and CDR2 are MNHEY and SVGEGT. This CDR3 is 15 amino acids long. This chain's CDR3 is CASSYSRTYSYEQYF. The CDR3 nucleotides are TGTGCCAGCAGTTACTCGCGGACCTACTCCTACGAGCAGTACTTC.

Many counts were recorded for this clonotype. The chain is built from TRBV3-1 and TRBJ2-7; 9 bases line up with TRBD1. The germline V gene encodes CDR1 LGHDT and CDR2 YNNKEL (reference sequence). Trimming took 0 bases from V and 5 from J; bases not matched to a gene: 17. The CDR3 is 19 residues long. The CDR3 DNA is TGTGCCAGCAGCCAAGATAAATGGAGTGGTGGGGACAGGGACAACGAGCAGTACTTC. Translation: CASSQDKWSGGDRDNEQYF.

Points on this clonotype: Its ends do not fully match the called genes, so a read error is possible. The chain links TRBV15 to TRBJ2-1, with TRBD2 identical over 8 bases. CDR3 length equals 16 residues. Germline lookup yields CDR1 LNHNV and CDR2 YYDKDF (reference sequence). The CDR3 here is CASSSIIAGTYNEQFF. The CDR3 nucleotides read TGTGCCAGCAGCAGCATAATAGCGGGGACCTACAATGAGCAGTTCTTC.

As concerns this clonotype: One junction end disagrees with the germline gene, perhaps due to a read error. The chain joins TRBV4-3 to TRBJ2-1; tentatively, D is TRBD1 or TRBD2 (5 bases each). Germline V lookup: CDR1 LGHNA, CDR2 YSLEER. CDR3 length: 14 amino acids. In nucleotides, the CDR3 is TGCGCCAGCAGCCAAGGGGGACCGGGCAATGAGCAATTCTTC. It encodes CASSQGGPGNEQFF.

Of note for this clonotype: A much larger clone differs from this one at a single base, so this may be a read error. The chain combines TRBV4-1 with TRBJ2-5; D assignment may be TRBD1 or TRBD2 (5 bases each). The CDR3 covers 17 residues. Germline assignment: CDR1 MGHRA and CDR2 YSYEKL. The CDR3 DNA reads TGCGCCAGAAGCCAAGGAGGATTTGGCTGGGGGCAAGAGACCCAGTACTTC. Translating it yields CARSQGGFGWGQETQYF.

This clonotype occurred many times. The chain employs TRBV7-9 and TRBJ1-5; 7 nucleotides align to TRBD1. The CDR3 spans 15 residues. Looked up from germline, CDR1 is SEHNR and CDR2 is FQNEAQ (reference sequence). The V and J ends lost 1 base and 3 bases, in that order; junction bases with no gene match: 3. The CDR3 DNA reads TGTGCCAGCAGCTTAGGCACAGGGGTCAATCAGCCCCAGCATTTT. Protein: CASSLGTGVNQPQHF.

This clonotype was observed many times. Its ends do not fully match the called genes, so a read error is possible. This chain joins TRBV7-9 and TRBJ1-2, with 10 bases aligning to TRBD1. The V gene's germline CDR1 is SEHNR and CDR2 FQNEAQ (reference sequence). The CDR3 is 17 residues long. CDR3 protein: CASGLTGQGFPLISYTF. The CDR3 bases are TGTGCCAGCGGCTTAACGGGACAGGGGTTCCCCTTAATTTCCTACACCTTC. The variable domain in full, completed from reference TRBV7-9 and TRBJ1-2, reads DTGVSQNPRHKITKRGQNVTFRCDPISEHNRLYWYRQTLGQGPEFLTYFQNEAQLEKSRLLSDRFSAERPKGSFSTLEIQRTEQGDSAMYLCASGLTGQGFPLISYTFGSGTRLTVV.